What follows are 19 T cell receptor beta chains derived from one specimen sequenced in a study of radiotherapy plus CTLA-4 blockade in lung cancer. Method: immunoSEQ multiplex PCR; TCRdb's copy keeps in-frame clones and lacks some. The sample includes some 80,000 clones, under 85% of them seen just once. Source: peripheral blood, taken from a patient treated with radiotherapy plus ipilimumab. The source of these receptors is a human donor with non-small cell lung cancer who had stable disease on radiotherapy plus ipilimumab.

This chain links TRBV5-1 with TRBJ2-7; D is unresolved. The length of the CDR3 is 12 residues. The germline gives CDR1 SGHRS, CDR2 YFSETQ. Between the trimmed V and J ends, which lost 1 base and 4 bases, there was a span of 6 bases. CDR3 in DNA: TGCGCCAGCAGCTTGCCGGAGTACGAGCAGTACTTC. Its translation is CASSLPEYEQYF. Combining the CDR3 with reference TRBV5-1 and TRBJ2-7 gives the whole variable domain KAGVTQTPRYLIKTRGQQVTLSCSPISGHRSVSWYQQTPGQGLQFLFEYFSETQRNKGNFPGRFSGRQFSNSRSEMNVSTLELGDSALYLCASSLPEYEQYFGPGTRLTVT.

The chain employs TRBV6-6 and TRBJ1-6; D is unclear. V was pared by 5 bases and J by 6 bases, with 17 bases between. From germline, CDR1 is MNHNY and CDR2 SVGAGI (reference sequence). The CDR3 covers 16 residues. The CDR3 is CASSQVRLGGNSPLHF. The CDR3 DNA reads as TGTGCCAGCAGTCAGGTTCGTTTAGGAGGTAATTCACCCCTCCACTTT.

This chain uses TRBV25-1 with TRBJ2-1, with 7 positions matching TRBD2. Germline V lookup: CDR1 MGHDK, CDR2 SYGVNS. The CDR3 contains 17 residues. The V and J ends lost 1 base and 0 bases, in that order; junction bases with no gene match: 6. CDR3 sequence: CASSELGAGTSYNEQFF. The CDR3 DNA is TGTGCCAGCAGTGAATTAGGAGCGGGGACCTCCTACAATGAGCAGTTCTTC.

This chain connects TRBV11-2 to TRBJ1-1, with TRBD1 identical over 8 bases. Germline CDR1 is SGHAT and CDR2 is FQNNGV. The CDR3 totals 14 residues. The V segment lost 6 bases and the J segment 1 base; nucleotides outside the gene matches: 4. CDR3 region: CASRTGTGNTEAFF. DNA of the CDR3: TGTGCCAGCAGAACGGGGACAGGGAACACTGAAGCTTTCTTT. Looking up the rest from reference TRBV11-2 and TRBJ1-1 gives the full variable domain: EAGVAQSPRYKIIEKRQSVAFWCNPISGHATLYWYQQILGQGPKLLIQFQNNGVVDDSQLPKDRFSAERLKGVDSTLKIQPAKLEDSAVYLCASRTGTGNTEAFFGQGTRLTVV.

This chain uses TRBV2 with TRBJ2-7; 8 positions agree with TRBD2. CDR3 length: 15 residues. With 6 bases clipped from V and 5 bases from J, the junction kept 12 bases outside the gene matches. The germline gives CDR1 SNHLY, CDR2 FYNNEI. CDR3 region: CASRPLADPRDEQYF. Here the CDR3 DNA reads TGTGCCAGCAGACCACTAGCGGACCCCAGGGACGAGCAGTACTTC.

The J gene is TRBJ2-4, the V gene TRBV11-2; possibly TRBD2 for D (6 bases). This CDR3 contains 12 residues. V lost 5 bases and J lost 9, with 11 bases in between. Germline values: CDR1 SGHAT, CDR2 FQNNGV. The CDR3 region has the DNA TGTGCCAGCAGCGGAACGGAGGGCATTCAGTACTTC. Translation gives CASSGTEGIQYF.

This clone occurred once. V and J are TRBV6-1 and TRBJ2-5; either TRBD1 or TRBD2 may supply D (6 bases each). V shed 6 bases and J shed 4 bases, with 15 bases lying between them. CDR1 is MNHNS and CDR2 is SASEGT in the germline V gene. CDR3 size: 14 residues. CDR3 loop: CASRVGGSGETQYF. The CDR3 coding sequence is TGTGCCAGCAGGGTGGGGGGCTCGGGAGAGACCCAGTACTTC.

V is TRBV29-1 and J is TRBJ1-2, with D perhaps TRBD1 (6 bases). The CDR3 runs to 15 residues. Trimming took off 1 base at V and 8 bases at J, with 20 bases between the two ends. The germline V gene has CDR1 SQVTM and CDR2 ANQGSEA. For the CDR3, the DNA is TGCAGCGTTGAAGCCCCCCTTGACAGGCTTTACGGCTACACCTTC. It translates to CSVEAPLDRLYGYTF. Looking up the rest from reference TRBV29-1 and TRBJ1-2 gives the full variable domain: SAVISQKPSRDICQRGTSLTIQCQVDSQVTMMFWYRQQPGQSLTLIATANQGSEATYESGFVIDKFPISRPNLTFSTLTVSNMSPEDSSIYLCSVEAPLDRLYGYTFGSGTRLTVV.

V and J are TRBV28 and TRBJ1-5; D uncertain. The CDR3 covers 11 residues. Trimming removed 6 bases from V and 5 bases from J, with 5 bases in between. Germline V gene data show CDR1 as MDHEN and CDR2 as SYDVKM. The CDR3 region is CASSDYQPQHF. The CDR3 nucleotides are TGTGCCAGCAGCGACTATCAGCCCCAGCATTTT.

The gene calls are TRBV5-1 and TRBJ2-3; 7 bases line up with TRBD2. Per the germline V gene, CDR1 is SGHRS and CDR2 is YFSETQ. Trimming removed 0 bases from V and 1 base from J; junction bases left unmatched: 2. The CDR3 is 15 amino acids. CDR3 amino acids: CASSLDLAGTDTQYF. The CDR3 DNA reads TGCGCCAGCAGCTTGGATCTAGCGGGCACAGATACGCAGTATTTT.

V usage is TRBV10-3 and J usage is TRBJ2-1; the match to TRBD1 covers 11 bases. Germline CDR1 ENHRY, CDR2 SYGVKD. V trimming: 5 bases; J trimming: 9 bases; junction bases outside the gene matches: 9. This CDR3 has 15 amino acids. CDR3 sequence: CAISYRGQGDAEQFF. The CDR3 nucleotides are TGTGCCATCAGTTACCGGGGACAGGGGGACGCTGAGCAGTTCTTC.

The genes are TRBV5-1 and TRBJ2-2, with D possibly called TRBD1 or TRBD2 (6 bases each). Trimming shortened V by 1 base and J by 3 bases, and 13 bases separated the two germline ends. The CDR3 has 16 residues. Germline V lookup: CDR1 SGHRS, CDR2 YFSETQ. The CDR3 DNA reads TGCGCCAGCAGCTTGCGGGGGCCCTCGGACACCGGGGAGCTGTTTTTT. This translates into CASSLRGPSDTGELFF.

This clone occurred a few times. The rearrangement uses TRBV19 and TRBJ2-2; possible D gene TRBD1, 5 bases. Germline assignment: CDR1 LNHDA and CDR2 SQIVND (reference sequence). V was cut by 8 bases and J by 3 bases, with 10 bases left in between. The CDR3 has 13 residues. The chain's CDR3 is CASYGHYTGELFF. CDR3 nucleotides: TGTGCCAGTTATGGACACTACACCGGGGAGCTGTTTTTT.

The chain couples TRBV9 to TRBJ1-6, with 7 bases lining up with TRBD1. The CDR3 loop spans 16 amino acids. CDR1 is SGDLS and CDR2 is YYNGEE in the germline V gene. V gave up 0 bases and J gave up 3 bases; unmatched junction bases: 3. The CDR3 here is CASSVGQGGYNSPLHF. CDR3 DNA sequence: TGTGCCAGCAGCGTAGGTCAGGGGGGCTATAATTCACCCCTCCACTTT.

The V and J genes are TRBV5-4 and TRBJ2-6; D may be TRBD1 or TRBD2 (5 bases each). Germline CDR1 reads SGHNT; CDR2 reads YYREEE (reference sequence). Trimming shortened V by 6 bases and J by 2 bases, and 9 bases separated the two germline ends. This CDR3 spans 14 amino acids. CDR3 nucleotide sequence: TGTGCCAGCACCCGGGACCCTGGGGCCAACGTCCTGACTTTC. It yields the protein CASTRDPGANVLTF. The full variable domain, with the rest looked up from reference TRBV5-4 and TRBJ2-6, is ETGVTQSPTHLIKTRGQQVTLRCSSQSGHNTVSWYQQALGQGPQFIFQYYREEENGRGNFPPRFSGLQFPNYSSELNVNALELDDSALYLCASTRDPGANVLTFGAGSRLTVL.

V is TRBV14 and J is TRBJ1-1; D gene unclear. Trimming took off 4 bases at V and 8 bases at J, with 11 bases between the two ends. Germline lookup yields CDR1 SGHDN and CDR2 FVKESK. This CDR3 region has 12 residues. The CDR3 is CASSPSGLEAFF. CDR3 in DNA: TGTGCCAGCAGCCCTTCCGGTCTGGAAGCTTTCTTT.

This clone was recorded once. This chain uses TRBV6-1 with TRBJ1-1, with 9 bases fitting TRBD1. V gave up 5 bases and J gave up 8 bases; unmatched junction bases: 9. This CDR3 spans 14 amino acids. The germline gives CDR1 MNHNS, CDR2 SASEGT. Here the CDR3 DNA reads TGTGCCAGCAGTAGCCTACAGGGGGCGTCCGAAGCTTTCTTT. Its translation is CASSSLQGASEAFF.

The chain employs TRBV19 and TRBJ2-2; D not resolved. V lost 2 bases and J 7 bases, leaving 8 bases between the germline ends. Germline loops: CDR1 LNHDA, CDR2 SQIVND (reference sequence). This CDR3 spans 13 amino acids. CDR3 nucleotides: TGTGCCAGTAGTATAAAAGAGTTCGGGGAGCTGTTTTTT. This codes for CASSIKEFGELFF.

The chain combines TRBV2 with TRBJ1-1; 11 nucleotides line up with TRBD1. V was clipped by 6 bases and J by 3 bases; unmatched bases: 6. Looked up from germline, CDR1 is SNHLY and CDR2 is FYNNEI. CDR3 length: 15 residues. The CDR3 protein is CASRGQGVKYTEAFF. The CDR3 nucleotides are TGTGCCAGCAGGGGACAGGGGGTTAAGTACACTGAAGCTTTCTTT.